The 13 T cell receptor beta chains in this list originate from one sample, sequenced in a study of blood T cell repertoires in COVID-19. Sequencing was performed with immunoSEQ multiplex PCR; in TCRdb, only in-frame clones are kept and a portion is missing. The table shows under 200,000 clones, with roughly 93% occurring only once. Sequenced: peripheral blood. These receptors were obtained from a man between 18 and 35 years old with COVID-19, enrolled during active disease.

The chain links TRBV13 to TRBJ2-7, with 10 bases aligning to TRBD1. With 6 bases clipped from V and 7 bases from J, the junction kept 12 bases outside the gene matches. Germline V gene data show CDR1 as PRHDT and CDR2 as FYEKMQ (reference sequence). This CDR3 has 15 residues. The CDR3 nucleotides are TGTGCCAGCAGATCCCGGGACAGGGGATCGGGGGAGCAGTACTTC. Amino acids: CASRSRDRGSGEQYF.

This clone was seen once. This rearrangement joins TRBV3-1 (or the pseudogene TRBV3-2) to TRBJ2-7; the match to TRBD2 covers 11 bases. After removal of 2 bases from V and 5 bases from J, the junction contained 8 bases not matched to a gene. The CDR3 totals 16 residues. Germline assignment: CDR1 LGHDT and CDR2 YNNKEL (reference sequence). The DNA of the CDR3 is TGTGCCAGCAGCCAAAGAGGCACTAGCGGGAGCAACGAGCAGTACTTC. Its protein product is CASSQRGTSGSNEQYF.

The chain has TRBV6-6 and TRBJ2-7; 7 nucleotides match TRBD2. Trimming removed 7 bases from V and 5 bases from J; junction bases left unmatched: 11. CDR3 length: 14 amino acids. Germline V gives CDR1 MNHNY, CDR2 SVGAGI (reference sequence). The DNA of the CDR3 is TGTGCCAGCAACATTGGACTAGACCCGGACGAGCAGTACTTC. Encoded protein: CASNIGLDPDEQYF.

This clone has a single count. This sequence joins TRBV28 and TRBJ1-1, with D perhaps matching TRBD1 (5 bases). V gave up 5 bases and J gave up 0 bases, with 25 bases separating them. Looked up from germline, CDR1 is MDHEN and CDR2 is SYDVKM. There are 19 residues in the CDR3. CDR3 loop: CASSTLLPGEGLVNTEAFF. The CDR3 DNA reads TGTGCCAGCAGTACTCTACTGCCGGGGGAGGGTCTTGTGAACACTGAAGCTTTCTTT.

V usage is TRBV10-3 and J usage is TRBJ2-7; D possibly corresponds to TRBD1 (6 bases). Trimming removed 6 bases at V and 7 bases at J, with 22 bases between. Germline lookup yields CDR1 ENHRY and CDR2 SYGVKD. The CDR3 has 15 residues. This CDR3 reads CAISPHLDSLGEQYF. CDR3 coding DNA: TGTGCCATCAGCCCACACCTGGACAGTCTTGGAGAGCAGTACTTC.

This clone was recorded once. The chain couples TRBV5-1 to TRBJ2-5; 7 bases line up with TRBD2. V shed 4 bases, J shed 2 bases, and the junction held 5 bases outside the gene matches. The CDR3 runs 14 residues. Germline values: CDR1 SGHRS, CDR2 YFSETQ. This chain's CDR3 is CASSPGDYQETQYF. For the CDR3, the DNA is TGCGCCAGCAGCCCGGGGGACTATCAAGAGACCCAGTACTTC.

The rearrangement uses TRBV7-3 and TRBJ2-3; 7 bases line up with TRBD1. The CDR3 is made up of 15 amino acids. Losses at the gene ends were 4 bases for V and 1 base for J; bases not matched to a gene: 5. Germline V gene data show CDR1 as SGHTA and CDR2 as FQGTGA. The CDR3 sequence is CASSSTGFGTDTQYF. CDR3 in DNA: TGTGCCAGCAGCTCGACAGGGTTCGGCACAGATACGCAGTATTTT. Based on the CDR3 plus reference TRBV7-3 and TRBJ2-3, the full variable domain is GAGVSQTPSNKVTEKGKYVELRCDPISGHTALYWYRQSLGQGPEFLIYFQGTGAADDSGLPNDRFFAVRPEGSVSTLKIQRTERGDSAVYLCASSSTGFGTDTQYFGPGTRLTVL.

J is TRBJ1-2 and V is TRBV5-4, with 8 bases lining up with TRBD1. The ends lost 4 bases at V and 7 bases at J; junction bases unmatched: 12. Germline V CDR1 and CDR2: SGHNT, YYREEE (reference sequence). The CDR3 consists of 15 residues. As DNA, the CDR3 is TGTGCCAGCAGCACCGGGACAGGTGGGATCGGTGGCTACACCTTC. This encodes CASSTGTGGIGGYTF.

The J gene is TRBJ1-6, the V gene TRBV30; the D gene is possibly TRBD1 (5 bases). The V end was cut by 1 base, the J end by 3 bases, with 10 bases between. This CDR3 is built from 15 residues. Germline-derived CDR1 and CDR2 are GTSNPN and SVGIG (reference sequence). The CDR3 DNA sequence: TGTGCCTGGAGTGGGGGCAACGGCTATAATTCACCCCTCCACTTT. Its translation is CAWSGGNGYNSPLHF.

This rearrangement joins TRBV9 to TRBJ1-2; D is uncertain. With 3 bases removed from V and 4 bases from J, the gap between germline ends came to 7 bases. The V gene's germline CDR1 is SGDLS and CDR2 YYNGEE. The CDR3 is 12 amino acids. The CDR3 sequence is CASSDFVYGYTF. The CDR3 DNA reads as TGTGCCAGCAGCGATTTCGTCTATGGCTACACCTTC.

This chain connects TRBV7-6 to TRBJ2-6, with unresolved D. V dropped 1 base and J dropped 1 base, with 5 bases sitting between them. The CDR3 runs 15 residues. CDR1 is SGHVS and CDR2 is FNYEAQ in the germline V gene. The CDR3 DNA sequence: TGTGCCAGCAGCTTAGGAGCTTCTGGGGCCAACGTCCTGACTTTC. Translating it yields CASSLGASGANVLTF.

The V and J genes are TRBV6-6 and TRBJ1-5; 7 positions match TRBD1. The ends lost 4 bases at V and 5 bases at J; junction bases unmatched: 5. The CDR3 is made up of 14 amino acids. Germline CDR1 and CDR2: MNHNY and SVGAGI (reference sequence). In DNA, the CDR3 is TGTGCCAGCAGTTCCTGGACAGGAGATCAGCCCCAGCATTTT. Protein product: CASSSWTGDQPQHF.

CDR3: CASSWGTGGEENIQYF. For the CDR3, the DNA is TGTGCCAGTAGTTGGGGGACAGGGGGCGAGGAAAACATTCAGTACTTC. The rearrangement uses TRBV19 and TRBJ2-4, with TRBD1 matching 12 bases. Germline V gene lookup returns CDR1 LNHDA and CDR2 SQIVND (reference sequence). The J segment lost 5 bases and the V segment lost 5 bases, leaving 7 bases of the junction unmatched. This CDR3 contains 16 residues.